Each of the 8 T cell receptor beta chains below was sequenced from the same sample in a study of CD8 T cells in ankylosing spondylitis (TCRdb year 2017). General findings and caveats noted by the study authors: A TCR beta motif made up of seven or eight highly homologous amino acid variants appeared to be characteristic of blood from ankylosing spondylitis patients.

No cognate antigen is known for these TCRs. Libraries were built with 5' RACE. The data were produced on an Illumina HiSeq 2500. TCRdb ran its own pipeline on the public reads, namely fastp trimming at Q25 and MiXCR clone calling, and kept in-frame beta chains. Each record represents a unique CDR3 protein, reported with the most common genes and DNA among its rows. This sample comprises around 490,000 distinct CDR3 sequences, 5.3% of them detected only once. Around 3.6% of the sample belongs to the ten largest clones. Specimen: blood, either unsorted or a sorted T cell fraction (not recorded which). All receptors come from a male donor with ankylosing spondylitis.

The chain links TRBV20-1 to TRBJ2-7; D call uncertain. The V gene lost 3 bases and the J gene lost 6 bases, with 18 bases spanning the gap. Germline CDR1 DFQATT, CDR2 SNEGSKA (reference sequence). This CDR3 region has 14 residues. CDR3 in amino acids: CSARTPLLGFEQYF. For the CDR3, the DNA is TGCAGTGCTAGGACCCCCCTTCTTGGGTTCGAGCAGTACTTC.

This clonotype was counted many times. The chain's CDR3 is CASSRSIDTYEQYF. CDR3 DNA sequence: TGTGCCAGCAGCCGATCGATAGACACCTACGAGCAGTACTTC. V and J are TRBV7-9 and TRBJ2-7; D gene unclear. V lost 5 bases and J lost 2, with 13 bases in between. The CDR3 sequence is 14 residues long. The germline CDR1 and CDR2 sequences are SEHNR and FQNEAQ (reference sequence).

This rearrangement joins TRBV18 to TRBJ2-7, with TRBD1 matching 9 bases. CDR3 length: 13 residues. With V trimmed by 10 bases and J by 0 bases, 4 bases remained unmatched. Germline V gene lookup returns CDR1 KGHSH and CDR2 LQKENI. CDR3 region: CATKTGGSYEQYF. The CDR3 nucleotides read TGTGCCACCAAGACAGGGGGCTCCTACGAGCAGTACTTC.

This rearrangement joins TRBV10-2 to TRBJ2-2, with D hard to call. V was cut by 6 bases and J by 6 bases, with 11 bases left in between. CDR3 size: 13 residues. Per the germline V gene, CDR1 is WSHSY and CDR2 is SAAADI. The CDR3 loop reads CASRGVLPGELFF. In nucleotides, the CDR3 is TGCGCCAGCAGAGGCGTTCTCCCCGGGGAGCTGTTTTTT.

This clonotype showed up just a few times. The chain uses TRBV20-1 and TRBJ2-1, with 8 nucleotides matching TRBD2. The germline CDR1 and CDR2 sequences are DFQATT and SNEGSKA (reference sequence). This CDR3 region has 15 residues. V shed 6 bases and J 8 bases; nucleotides not matched to a gene: 15. The CDR3, as DNA: TGCAGTGCCCCCGTAAATAGCGGGATATACGATGAGCAGTTCTTC. It yields the protein CSAPVNSGIYDEQFF.

V is TRBV5-1 and J is TRBJ2-5; D uncertain. The CDR3 totals 12 residues. The germline gives CDR1 SGHRS, CDR2 YFSETQ. V was pared by 4 bases and J by 4 bases, with 8 bases between. Written as DNA, the CDR3 is TGCGCCAGCAGCCTGACGGTAGAGACCCAGTACTTC. It is translated as CASSLTVETQYF.

This clonotype appeared many times. This chain connects TRBV16 to TRBJ2-7; D is undetermined. Trimming stripped 2 bases from V and 5 bases from J, with 13 bases between. CDR3 size: 14 residues. CDR1 and CDR2 from the germline V gene are KGHSY and FQNENV. CDR3 sequence (DNA): TGTGCCAGCAGCCAAAGGGCGAAGACCCACGAGCAGTACTTC. Amino acid sequence: CASSQRAKTHEQYF. Together with reference TRBV16 and TRBJ2-7, the CDR3 gives the full variable domain: GEEVAQTPKHLVRGEGQKAKLYCAPIKGHSYVFWYQQVLKNEFKFLISFQNENVFDETGMPKERFSAKCLPNSPCSLEIQATKLEDSAVYFCASSQRAKTHEQYFGPGTRLTVT.

Many counts were recorded for this clonotype. The chain joins TRBV12-3 or TRBV12-4 to TRBJ2-5, with 14 bases aligning to TRBD2. V lost 7 bases, J lost 5 bases, and 9 bases stayed unmatched. The CDR3 runs to 16 residues. CDR3 sequence reads: CASTERGLAGVETQYF. For the CDR3, the DNA is TGTGCCAGCACCGAGCGGGGACTAGCGGGAGTGGAGACCCAGTACTTC.